This T cell receptor beta chain was identified in a study of shared clonotypes between healthy human individuals. Measured with immunoSEQ multiplex PCR; TCRdb has only the in-frame clones, and not every one. The sample lists over 1.4 million clones, over 95% occurring once. This CDR3 has 13 residues. V lost 0 bases, J lost 3 bases, and 7 bases lay in between. Germline CDR1 SGDLS, CDR2 YYNGEE. Material for sequencing was naive CD4+ T cells sorted from blood. As to subset: CD45RA+ positively selected. J is TRBJ2-7 and V is TRBV9; D gene uncertain. This TCR derives from a man aged 25 to 40 in good health. The CDR3 here is CASSVAPDYEQYF. In DNA, the CDR3 is TGTGCCAGCAGCGTAGCACCCGACTACGAGCAGTACTTC.